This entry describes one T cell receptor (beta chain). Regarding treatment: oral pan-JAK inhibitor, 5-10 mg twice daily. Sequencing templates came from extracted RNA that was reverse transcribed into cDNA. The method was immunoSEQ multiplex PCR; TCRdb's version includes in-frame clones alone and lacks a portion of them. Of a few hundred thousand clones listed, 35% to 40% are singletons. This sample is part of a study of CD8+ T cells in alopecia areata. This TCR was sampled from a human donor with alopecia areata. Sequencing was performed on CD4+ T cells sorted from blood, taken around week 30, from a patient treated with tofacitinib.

The CDR3 spells CASKSGSLDDIQYF. The CDR3 DNA reads TGTGCCAGTAAATCGGGGAGCTTAGACGACATTCAGTACTTC. The rearrangement joins TRBV6-5 to TRBJ2-4; maybe TRBD2 (5 bases). CDR1 is MNHEY, CDR2 SVGAGI, per germline. The V end lost 9 bases, the J end lost 8 bases, and 20 bases lay between the germline ends. The CDR3 covers 14 residues.